Listed below are T cell receptor beta chains from one sample, sequenced in a study of T cell responses to AZD1222 COVID-19 vaccine. Using immunoSEQ multiplex PCR, the repertoire was profiled, and TCRdb retains in-frame clones only, with some absent. Of about 150,000 clones in the sample, roughly 90% were seen once. The sample in question was peripheral blood, obtained 28 days after the second AZD1222 dose. Receptors originate from an adult who received the AZD1222 COVID-19 vaccine. Each CDR3 is given without its conserved first and last residue. The D gene is left open where the match is weak. Where a row states a size, it is once, few, many or the class of an expanded clone; other rows omit it.

v_gene	abundance	d_gene	j_gene	CDR3aa
TRBV24-1	-	-	TRBJ2-3	ATTGNFTDTQY
TRBV30	-	-	TRBJ1-2	AWSVLNYGYT
TRBV10-3	-	-	TRBJ2-1	AISERPMDNGEQF
TRBV20-1	once	-	TRBJ1-2	SAADGLHT
TRBV7-2	-	-	TRBJ2-1	ASSLAYSDNEQF
TRBV7-6	-	-	TRBJ2-7	ASSLNSGNPYEQY
TRBV9	-	-	TRBJ1-1	ASSGIGGAEAF
TRBV2	-	-	TRBJ2-3	ASIFDTGSTDTQY
TRBV6-6	-	-	TRBJ1-1	ASGFAGNTEAF
TRBV5-4	-	-	TRBJ1-1	ASSLSLKNTEAF
TRBV18	-	-	TRBJ2-5	ASSPLGGETQY
TRBV27	-	-	TRBJ1-1	ASATYQQGKNTEAF
TRBV9	-	-	TRBJ2-7	ASSVGGKYEQY
TRBV28	-	TRBD1	TRBJ1-4	AGRDRGREKLF
TRBV9	-	-	TRBJ1-3	ASSVAPFNGPGNTIY
TRBV2	-	TRBD2	TRBJ2-1	ASSEVLTSAPSWNEQF
TRBV12-3/TRBV12-4	-	TRBD1	TRBJ2-5	ATKQGAGETQY
TRBV4-1	few	TRBD2	TRBJ2-2	ASGGLAGTGELF
TRBV5-1	-	-	TRBJ1-3	ASSRADSGNTIY
TRBV15	-	-	TRBJ1-2	ATSRDEPSAAYGYT
TRBV9	-	-	TRBJ2-3	ASSVGPPTDTQY
TRBV5-1	-	TRBD2	TRBJ2-1	ASNLAGGPDEQF
TRBV7-2	-	-	TRBJ1-4	ASSLALSEKLF
TRBV12-3/TRBV12-4	-	-	TRBJ2-7	ASSLGGEQY
TRBV28	-	-	TRBJ2-1	ASSLPGRTKYNEQF
TRBV28	-	-	TRBJ2-7	ASSLFEGRVIPYEQY
TRBV4-1	-	TRBD1	TRBJ1-5	ASSLQGQGNQPQH
TRBV18	-	TRBD2	TRBJ2-5	ASSPQAGGGQETQY
TRBV7-9	-	-	TRBJ1-2	ASSLAPGASNYGYT
TRBV10-3	-	-	TRBJ1-1	AISEGSNTEAF
TRBV28	-	TRBD1	TRBJ1-5	ASSLSGQGNQPQH
TRBV3-1/TRBV3-2	-	-	TRBJ2-3	ASSQYSVGTDTQY
TRBV12-3/TRBV12-4	-	-	TRBJ2-5	ASSRTDVETQY
TRBV29-1	-	-	TRBJ1-1	SAGTPNTEAF
TRBV2	-	-	TRBJ2-1	ASRAPSYNEQF
TRBV23-1	-	TRBD1	TRBJ1-5	ASANLRGPSTRGQTMSNQPQH
TRBV7-8	-	-	TRBJ1-3	ASSSLTGASGNTIY
TRBV5-1	-	-	TRBJ2-6	ASSLGDSGANVLT
TRBV7-8	-	TRBD1	TRBJ1-1	ASSPDRESVTF
TRBV19	-	-	TRBJ1-5	ASSTLGWPQH
TRBV9	-	-	TRBJ2-2	ASSVAANTGELF
TRBV7-9	-	-	TRBJ2-2	ASSLGPGELF
TRBV3-1/TRBV3-2	-	TRBD2	TRBJ2-1	ASSRPGTSGGWQF
TRBV14	few	TRBD1	TRBJ2-7	ASSHVPPGQGGEQY
TRBV19	-	TRBD2	TRBJ2-1	ASSSLELAGAYNEQF
TRBV18	-	-	TRBJ2-1	ASSPMRDDNEQF
TRBV7-9	-	-	TRBJ2-7	ASSMGLVPYEQY
TRBV5-1	-	TRBD1	TRBJ2-5	ASSQQGAGAETQY
TRBV7-9	-	-	TRBJ1-4	ASSLASTKTGKLF
TRBV24-1	-	-	TRBJ2-2	ATSASGSGELF
TRBV2	-	-	TRBJ1-1	ASSASTGRPNTEAF
TRBV7-3	-	-	TRBJ1-1	ASSLTENTEAF
TRBV5-6	-	-	TRBJ2-2	ASSWGKGSTGELF
TRBV3-1/TRBV3-2	-	TRBD1	TRBJ2-2	ASSQPDRGAGELF